Below are 30 T cell receptor beta chains sequenced from a single sample in a study of cytotoxic CD8 clonotypes in ibrutinib-treated CLL (dated by TCRdb to the early 2020s). Library prep was done by the immunoSEQ multiplex PCR assay. In TCRdb, the immuneACCESS table is reduced to in-frame sequences with V and J assigned. These tables do not hold every clone; where another copy was compared, an unresolved V gene accounts for under half, and the others remain unexplained. The sample contains 110,000 to 150,000 clones, approximately 77% of them found a single time. The ten largest account for 25% to 30% of the sample. The sample's time point label, decoded: about 11 months on ibrutinib. Sequencing used PBMCs, obtained after 12 months of ibrutinib treatment. These receptors came from a human donor with chronic lymphocytic leukemia.

In this sample, this clone turned up once. The chain carries TRBV28 and TRBJ1-2; D is unclear. V lost 6 bases and J lost 4, with 12 bases in between. CDR3 length: 13 amino acids. Germline lookup yields CDR1 MDHEN and CDR2 SYDVKM. CDR3 nucleotides: TGTGCCAGCAGACCGGCGGTTGGCTATGGCTACACCTTC. It encodes CASRPAVGYGYTF.

This clone was recorded once. The chain has TRBV30 and TRBJ2-5; TRBD2 aligns across 15 bases. In germline, CDR1 is GTSNPN, CDR2 SVGIG (reference sequence). The CDR3 sequence is 18 residues long. The V segment lost 2 bases and the J segment 1 base; nucleotides outside the gene matches: 8. CDR3 protein: CAWSPGLAGGALQETQYF. DNA of the CDR3: TGTGCCTGGAGTCCAGGACTAGCGGGAGGGGCCCTCCAAGAGACCCAGTACTTC.

The chain combines TRBV11-1 with TRBJ1-1; 8 bases align to TRBD1. J was trimmed by 1 base and V by 1 base; bases with no gene match: 5. Per germline, CDR1 SGHAT and CDR2 FQDESV (reference sequence). The CDR3 has 16 amino acids. This CDR3 reads CASSLDPGQGNTEAFF. The CDR3 DNA follows: TGTGCCAGCAGCTTAGACCCCGGACAGGGGAACACTGAAGCTTTCTTT.

A few counts support this clone. V and J are TRBV4-3 and TRBJ2-1; 8 nucleotides align to TRBD2. The V and J ends lost 0 bases and 6 bases, in that order; junction bases with no gene match: 1. This CDR3 spans 14 amino acids. Germline values: CDR1 LGHNA, CDR2 YSLEER. In DNA form, the CDR3 reads TGCGCCAGCAGCCAAGAACTAGCGGTCAATGAGCAGTTCTTC. Translation: CASSQELAVNEQFF.

This clone turned up a few times. The germline gene is not matched at one end of the junction; a read error may be the cause. The gene calls are TRBV7-9 and TRBJ2-1, with 7 positions matching TRBD2. Germline CDR1 and CDR2: SEHNR and FQNEAQ (reference sequence). This CDR3 spans 17 amino acids. The CDR3 region is CARSLATSGKHEDEQFF. The CDR3 DNA sequence: TGTGCCAGAAGCTTGGCCACCAGCGGGAAACACGAGGATGAGCAGTTCTTC.

The chain couples TRBV11-2 to TRBJ2-7; 9 bases align to TRBD1. This CDR3 has 15 residues. Germline V gene data show CDR1 as SGHAT and CDR2 as FQNNGV. V lost 3 bases, J lost 3 bases, and 6 bases stayed unmatched. The CDR3 coding sequence is TGTGCCAGCAGCTTCGGGACAGGGAACTTCTACGAGCAGTACTTC. Translation: CASSFGTGNFYEQYF.

V gene TRBV19 combines with J gene TRBJ1-1; weak D call: TRBD1 (6 bases). Germline CDR1 reads LNHDA; CDR2 reads SQIVND (reference sequence). V lost 6 bases to trimming and J lost 10 bases, with 15 bases between them. This CDR3 spans 12 amino acids. CDR3 region: CASRLQGARAFF. The DNA for the CDR3 is TGTGCCAGTAGACTACAGGGTGCGAGAGCTTTCTTT. The entire variable domain, with the rest obtained from reference TRBV19 and TRBJ1-1, is as follows: DGGITQSPKYLFRKEGQNVTLSCEQNLNHDAMYWYRQDPGQGLRLIYYSQIVNDFQKGDIAEGYSVSREKKESFPLTVTSAQKNPTAFYLCASRLQGARAFFGQGTRLTVV.

This clone was observed a few times. The V and J genes are TRBV11-3 and TRBJ1-4; D not certain. V was pared by 5 bases and J by 16 bases, with 11 bases between. Germline V gene sequence: CDR1 SGHNT, CDR2 YENEEA. The CDR3 extends over 10 amino acids. CDR3 sequence: CASSPPGGFF. CDR3 nucleotide sequence: TGTGCCAGCAGCCCCCCGGGAGGGTTTTTT.

V and J are TRBV7-9 and TRBJ2-7, with D perhaps matching TRBD1 (5 bases). The germline V gene encodes CDR1 SEHNR and CDR2 FQNEAQ (reference sequence). The CDR3 contains 17 residues. The V end was cut by 3 bases, the J end by 2 bases, with 20 bases between. The CDR3 is CASSFLSDTANPYEQYF. The CDR3 DNA is TGTGCCAGCAGCTTTCTTTCGGACACAGCCAACCCCTACGAGCAGTACTTC.

This chain joins TRBV5-1 and TRBJ2-7; D is possibly TRBD1 or TRBD2 (6 bases each). The V end was cut by 4 bases, the J end by 2 bases, with 16 bases between. This CDR3 contains 15 residues. CDR1 SGHRS and CDR2 YFSETQ come from the germline V gene. The chain's CDR3 is CASSAQGRGPYEQYF. As DNA, the CDR3 is TGCGCCAGCAGCGCCCAAGGCCGGGGGCCCTACGAGCAGTACTTC.

This clone was counted only a few times. CDR3: CASSRGASYEQYF. The CDR3 region has the DNA TGTGCCAGCTCAAGGGGGGCCTCCTACGAGCAGTACTTC. The chain combines TRBV18 with TRBJ2-7; TRBD1 or TRBD2 may be the D gene (6 bases each). V lost 5 bases and J 0 bases, leaving 8 bases between the germline ends. Germline CDR1 and CDR2: KGHSH and LQKENI. The CDR3 is made up of 13 amino acids.

The chain uses TRBV5-1 and TRBJ2-7; D perhaps matches TRBD1 (6 bases). The germline gives CDR1 SGHRS, CDR2 YFSETQ. The CDR3 covers 14 residues. V lost 4 bases and J lost 2, with 13 bases in between. In DNA, the CDR3 is TGCGCCAGCAGCATCGACAGGCTCGCCTACGAGCAGTACTTC. This sequence encodes CASSIDRLAYEQYF.

J is TRBJ1-1 and V is TRBV5-1; D is ambiguous. Trimming took off 1 base at V and 5 bases at J, with 15 bases between the two ends. The CDR3 is made up of 15 amino acids. The germline CDR1 and CDR2 sequences are SGHRS and YFSETQ. CDR3 coding DNA: TGCGCCAGCAGCTTGAACGGGGTTGCGGGAACTGAAGCTTTCTTT. Its translation is CASSLNGVAGTEAFF.

The chain has TRBV11-2 and TRBJ2-1; 7 bases are shared with TRBD2. The ends lost 2 bases at V and 4 bases at J; junction bases unmatched: 5. The CDR3 runs 15 residues. The germline V gene has CDR1 SGHAT and CDR2 FQNNGV. The CDR3 sequence is CASSLSGGAYNEQFF. CDR3 nucleotides: TGTGCCAGCAGCTTATCGGGAGGCGCTTACAATGAGCAGTTCTTC. Full variable domain (missing parts from reference TRBV11-2 and TRBJ2-1): EAGVAQSPRYKIIEKRQSVAFWCNPISGHATLYWYQQILGQGPKLLIQFQNNGVVDDSQLPKDRFSAERLKGVDSTLKIQPAKLEDSAVYLCASSLSGGAYNEQFFGPGTRLTVL.

To note about this clone: Mismatch with germline at one junction end may stem from a read error. The gene calls are TRBV2 and TRBJ1-4, with D hard to call. This CDR3 is 13 amino acids long. Per germline, CDR1 SNHLY and CDR2 FYNNEI. This CDR3 reads CLTRRALVEKLFF. CDR3 coding DNA: TGCTTGACGCGCCGGGCCTTAGTCGAAAAACTGTTTTTT.

In this sample, this clone turned up once. The chain couples TRBV29-1 to TRBJ2-1; TRBD2 matches 8 bases. In germline, CDR1 is SQVTM, CDR2 ANQGSEA. The CDR3 is 12 amino acids. The CDR3 loop reads CRGTSPNNEQFF. The CDR3 DNA reads TGCAGGGGGACTAGTCCTAACAATGAGCAGTTCTTC.

The chain recombines TRBV9 with TRBJ1-2; tentatively, D is TRBD1 (5 bases). The CDR3 runs to 12 residues. V lost 3 bases, J lost 4 bases, and 7 bases lay in between. Germline V CDR1 and CDR2: SGDLS, YYNGEE. CDR3 amino acids: CASSAGVYGYTF. The DNA for the CDR3 is TGTGCCAGCAGCGCGGGGGTCTATGGCTACACCTTC.

V usage is TRBV21-1 and J usage is TRBJ1-5. TRBV21-1 is deemed a pseudogene. This CDR3 is 18 amino acids long. CDR3: CASSKVSWGDAQGQPQHF. In nucleotides, the CDR3 is TGTGCCAGCAGCAAAGTAAGTTGGGGGGACGCCCAAGGTCAGCCCCAGCATTTT.

The count of this clone is one. The chain has TRBV28 and TRBJ2-3, with D tentatively TRBD1 (6 bases). V lost 6 bases to trimming and J lost 0 bases, with 19 bases between them. Germline assignment: CDR1 MDHEN and CDR2 SYDVKM. CDR3 size: 17 residues. Written as DNA, the CDR3 is TGTGCCAGCAGCCTCCTCCCAGGGGAAGGTAGCACAGATACGCAGTATTTT. Protein product: CASSLLPGEGSTDTQYF.

The chain uses TRBV4-3 and TRBJ2-7; 8 nucleotides agree with TRBD2. The CDR3 runs to 16 residues. CDR1 LGHNA and CDR2 YSLEER come from the germline V gene. J gave up 4 bases and V 0 bases, and 8 bases lay outside the gene matches. The CDR3 region is CASSQDIGTSTYEQYF. The CDR3 nucleotides are TGCGCCAGCAGCCAAGATATAGGGACTAGTACTTACGAGCAGTACTTC.

This chain links TRBV21-1 with TRBJ2-2; the D call of TRBD1 is as the table states it, not checked on the DNA. TRBV21-1 is listed as a pseudogene. This CDR3 contains 18 residues. CDR3 loop: CASSKICSGQDASGELFF. The DNA for the CDR3 is TGTGCCAGCAGCAAAATCTGCTCGGGACAGGACGCCTCCGGGGAGCTGTTTTTT.

The chain recombines TRBV13 with TRBJ2-3; D might be TRBD2 (7 bases). CDR3 size: 13 residues. The ends were cut back, 5 bases at V and 4 bases at J, with 10 bases in the middle. Germline loops: CDR1 PRHDT, CDR2 FYEKMQ (reference sequence). Here the CDR3 reads CASSMRGPDTQYF. The CDR3 DNA reads as TGTGCCAGCAGCATGCGGGGGCCAGATACGCAGTATTTT. Drawing the rest from reference TRBV13 and TRBJ2-3, the complete variable domain is AAGVIQSPRHLIKEKRETATLKCYPIPRHDTVYWYQQGPGQDPQFLISFYEKMQSDKGSIPDRFSAQQFSDYHSELNMSSLELGDSALYFCASSMRGPDTQYFGPGTRLTVL.

The chain is built from TRBV7-9 and TRBJ2-7, with D maybe TRBD2 (6 bases). CDR3 size: 13 residues. CDR1 SEHNR and CDR2 FQNEAQ come from the germline V gene (reference sequence). Trimming cost V 4 bases and J 3 bases, with 10 bases left between them. The CDR3: CASSSGLHYEQYF. CDR3 nucleotides: TGTGCCAGCAGCTCGGGACTTCACTACGAGCAGTACTTC.

The chain is built from TRBV6-5 and TRBJ1-1, with 10 bases aligning to TRBD1. This CDR3 comprises 15 residues. Trimming removed 7 bases from V and 5 bases from J; junction bases left unmatched: 10. Germline loops: CDR1 MNHEY, CDR2 SVGAGI. CDR3 DNA: TGTGCCAGCACCGACCGGACAGGGGGACTTACTGAAGCTTTCTTT. It codes for CASTDRTGGLTEAFF.

The CDR3 DNA follows: TGTGCCAGCGGGTCAGGACAGGGAGGCTATGGCTACACCTTC. It specifies CASGSGQGGYGYTF. The rearrangement links TRBV28 to TRBJ1-2; 8 positions match TRBD1. The CDR3 has 14 amino acids. Germline V CDR1 and CDR2: MDHEN, SYDVKM. V trimming: 8 bases; J trimming: 4 bases; junction bases outside the gene matches: 9.

The chain joins TRBV18 to TRBJ2-1; perhaps TRBD2 as D (5 bases). The CDR3 has 16 amino acids. V lost 4 bases and J 9 bases, leaving 22 bases between the germline ends. The germline V gene encodes CDR1 KGHSH and CDR2 LQKENI. CDR3 protein: CASSLTTEVGVSEQFF. Written as DNA, the CDR3 is TGTGCCAGCTCACTGACGACGGAGGTGGGTGTGAGTGAGCAGTTCTTC.

V usage is TRBV5-1 and J usage is TRBJ2-7; D is unresolved. CDR3 length: 12 amino acids. Germline assignment: CDR1 SGHRS and CDR2 YFSETQ. With 0 bases removed from V and 4 bases from J, the gap between germline ends came to 5 bases. The CDR3 DNA follows: TGCGCCAGCAGCTTGGCCAGGTACGAGCAGTACTTC. As protein: CASSLARYEQYF.

This sequence joins TRBV5-1 and TRBJ2-3; weak D call: TRBD1 (7 bases). Germline V lookup: CDR1 SGHRS, CDR2 YFSETQ. V lost 2 bases, J lost 0 bases, and 10 bases lay in between. CDR3 length: 15 residues. The CDR3 DNA is TGCGCCAGCAGCTTACAGGGGACTAGCACAGATACGCAGTATTTT. Its translation is CASSLQGTSTDTQYF.

This clone was seen once. The chain carries TRBV2 and TRBJ2-2; possibly TRBD2 for D (5 bases). The CDR3 is 15 amino acids. V lost 8 bases and J 1 base, leaving 14 bases between the germline ends. From germline, CDR1 is SNHLY and CDR2 FYNNEI. The CDR3 reads CASRSTEGNTGELFF. The CDR3 region has the DNA TGTGCCAGCCGCTCAACAGAGGGGAACACCGGGGAGCTGTTTTTT.

The V call is TRBV2, the J call TRBJ2-4; maybe TRBD2 (5 bases). Germline V gives CDR1 SNHLY, CDR2 FYNNEI. Trimming took off 3 bases at V and 0 bases at J, with 21 bases between the two ends. The CDR3 is 19 amino acids. DNA of the CDR3: TGTGCCAGCAGTGAGAAAGGACGCCTAGCTACTATAGCCAAAAACATTCAGTACTTC. Protein: CASSEKGRLATIAKNIQYF.